This is a list of T cell receptor beta chains from one sample in a study of radiation and T cells in renal cell carcinoma. Some clones are missing from TCRdb's copy, which holds only in-frame ones; the method was immunoSEQ multiplex PCR. In the table there are 130,000 or so clones, 75% to 90% of which are singletons. The material was blood, obtained from a patient whose treatment included radiotherapy and nephrectomy. These receptors were taken from a woman aged 50 to 60 with renal cell carcinoma. Each CDR3 is given with its conserved first and last residue. Each record gives: clone size, D gene, V gene, J gene, CDR3 DNA, CDR3 protein. The D gene is left open where the match is weak. Not every row has a clone size; where given, it reads once, few, many or a size class.

>NA|TRBD1|TRBV19|TRBJ1-5
TGTGCCAGTAGTATTGAGGACAGGGGTGCGACGAGCAATCAGCCCCAGCATTTT
CASSIEDRGATSNQPQHF
>once|TRBD1|TRBV7-2|TRBJ2-2
TGTGCCAGCTCTAGGACAGGGTGGGGCGGGGAGCTGTTTTTT
CASSRTGWGGELFF
>NA|TRBD2|TRBV4-2|TRBJ2-7
TGTGCCAGCAGCCCGACGGGGGGCTCCTACGAGCAGTACTTC
CASSPTGGSYEQYF
>NA|NA|TRBV9|TRBJ1-2
TGTGCCAGCAGCGTAGAGCCGGGGAGGTATGGCTACACCTTC
CASSVEPGRYGYTF
>NA|NA|TRBV5-1|TRBJ2-2
TGCGCCAGCAGCTTGGATGGCGGGGAGCTGTTTTTT
CASSLDGGELFF
>NA|NA|TRBV6-1|TRBJ1-5
TGTGCCAGCAGTGACCGTGTAGGGATGAGTCAGCCCCAGCATTTT
CASSDRVGMSQPQHF
>NA|NA|TRBV29-1|TRBJ2-5
TGCAGCGTTGGTACAGGGTTCGGAGAGACCCAGTACTTC
CSVGTGFGETQYF
>NA|NA|TRBV7-8|TRBJ1-2
TGTGCCAGCAGCTTAGAAATCGAGCTGTATGGCTACACCTTC
CASSLEIELYGYTF
>NA|NA|TRBV19|TRBJ2-6
TGTGCCAGTAGTATTTCCCCGGGCAGGGTGTTATATGGGGCCAACGTCCTGACTTTC
CASSISPGRVLYGANVLTF
>NA|NA|TRBV7-9|TRBJ1-6
TGTGCCAGCAGCTTAAGGGGGGGGCGAGATTCACCCCTCCACTTT
CASSLRGGRDSPLHF
>NA|TRBD1|TRBV5-6|TRBJ1-2
TGTGCCAGCAGCCTGGGAGACAGGGGGCTCTCCTACTATGGCTACACCTTC
CASSLGDRGLSYYGYTF
>NA|NA|TRBV6-6|TRBJ1-2
TGTGCCAGCAGTCGAAGATATGGCTACACCTTC
CASSRRYGYTF
>NA|NA|TRBV6-1|TRBJ2-1
TGTGCCAGCACCGGACAGAGGGGATACAATGAGCAGTTCTTC
CASTGQRGYNEQFF
>NA|NA|TRBV10-1|TRBJ2-2
TGCGCCAGCAGTGACGGGAGTGGCACCGGGGAGCTGTTTTTT
CASSDGSGTGELFF
>NA|NA|TRBV9|TRBJ1-1
TGTGCCAGCACCATTGGCGACAGAATTACTGAAGCTTTCTTT
CASTIGDRITEAFF
>NA|NA|TRBV2|TRBJ2-3
TGTGCCAGCAGTCTTGAGGCAGATACGCAGTATTTT
CASSLEADTQYF
>NA|NA|TRBV7-9|TRBJ2-7
TGTGCCAGCAGCTTAGAGGCTAGCGAGCAGTACTTC
CASSLEASEQYF
>once|NA|TRBV19|TRBJ2-1
TGTGCCAGTACCTACACAAGACAGGTCTACAATGAGCAGTTCTTC
CASTYTRQVYNEQFF
>NA|NA|TRBV6-1|TRBJ2-5
TGTGCCAGCAGTGAAGGAAACCAAGAGACCCAGTACTTC
CASSEGNQETQYF
>NA|NA|TRBV4-2|TRBJ2-1
TGTGCCAGCAGCCGAAACCCCCGGGACCACCCTATGTATGAGCAGTTCTTC
CASSRNPRDHPMYEQFF
>NA|TRBD1|TRBV5-4|TRBJ1-1
TGTGCCAGCAGTCGGCCGGGACAGGGAGTGGACACTGAAGCTTTCTTT
CASSRPGQGVDTEAFF
>NA|TRBD1|TRBV6-5|TRBJ2-2
TGTGCCAGCAGGGGTGGGACAGGGGGCTCCGGGGAGCTGTTTTTT
CASRGGTGGSGELFF
>NA|NA|TRBV28|TRBJ1-5
TGTGCCAGCACCAACAATCAGCCCCAGCATTTT
CASTNNQPQHF
>NA|NA|TRBV6-1|TRBJ1-1
TGTGCCAGCAGTGAGTATGGGGGTAAGGGCACTGAAGCTTTCTTT
CASSEYGGKGTEAFF